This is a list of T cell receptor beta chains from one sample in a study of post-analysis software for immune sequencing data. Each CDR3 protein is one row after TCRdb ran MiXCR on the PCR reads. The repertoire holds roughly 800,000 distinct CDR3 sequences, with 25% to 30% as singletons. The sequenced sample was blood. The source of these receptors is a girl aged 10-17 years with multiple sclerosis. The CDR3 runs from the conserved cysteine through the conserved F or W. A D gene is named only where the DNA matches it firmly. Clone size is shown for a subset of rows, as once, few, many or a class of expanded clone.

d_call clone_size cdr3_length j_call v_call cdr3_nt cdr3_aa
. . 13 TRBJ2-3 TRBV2 TGTGCCAGCAGTGTCGGCCCAGGGGATACGCAGTATTTT CASSVGPGDTQYF
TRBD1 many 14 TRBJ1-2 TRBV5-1 TGCGCCAGCAGCGCCGCGACAGGGGGTCTTGGCTACACCTTC CASSAATGGLGYTF
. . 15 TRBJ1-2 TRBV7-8 TGTGCCAGCAGCTTAGACACAGGGACGGGGTATGGCTACACCTTC CASSLDTGTGYGYTF
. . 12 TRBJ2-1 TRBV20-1 TGCAGTGCCAGACCCCGGGGAGTAGGGCAGTTCTTC CSARPRGVGQFF
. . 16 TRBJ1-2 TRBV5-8 TGTGCCAGCAGCTTGGTGGGTGGAGGGACTCCCGATGACTACACCTTC CASSLVGGGTPDDYTF
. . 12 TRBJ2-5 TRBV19 TGTGCCAGTAGAAGGGGGGAAGAGACCCAGTACTTC CASRRGEETQYF
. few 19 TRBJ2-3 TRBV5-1 TGCGCCAGCAGCTTGGTTGGCCCAGGGGCTAGCGGCTTAGCAGATACGCAGTATTTT CASSLVGPGASGLADTQYF
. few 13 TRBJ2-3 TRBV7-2 TGTGCCAGCGTCTGGGATCGGGCAGATACGCAGTATTTT CASVWDRADTQYF
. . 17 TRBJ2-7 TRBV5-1 TGCGCCAGCAGCTCCCTGGGGGCCCTAAGCTCCTACAATGAGCAGTACTTC CASSSLGALSSYNEQYF
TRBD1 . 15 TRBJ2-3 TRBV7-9 TGTGCCAGCAGCTTTGCAGGGGGCCTGACAGATACGCAGTATTTT CASSFAGGLTDTQYF
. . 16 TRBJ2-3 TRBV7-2 TGTGCCAGCAGCACGACGATAACTTCTAGCACAGATACGCAGTATTTT CASSTTITSSTDTQYF
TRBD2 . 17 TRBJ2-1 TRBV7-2 TGTGCCAGCAGCACCCAACTACCGACTAGCGGGGGCAATGAGCAGTTCTTC CASSTQLPTSGGNEQFF
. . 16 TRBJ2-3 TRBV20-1 TGCAGTGCTAGTCCCCGGGACGGCTTTAGGGGAGATACGCAGTATTTT CSASPRDGFRGDTQYF
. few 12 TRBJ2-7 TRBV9 TGTGCCAGCAGCGTGGGTCAGAGCGAGCAGTACTTC CASSVGQSEQYF
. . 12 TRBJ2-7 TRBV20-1 TGCAGTGCTAGCGACGGACCCTACGAGCAGTACTTC CSASDGPYEQYF
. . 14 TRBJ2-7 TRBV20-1 TGCAGTGCTGGAGATATAGCGAGCAATTACGAGCAGTACTTC CSAGDIASNYEQYF